The 23 T cell receptor beta chains below were found in one sample sequenced in a study of low-dose radiotherapy and immunotherapy resistance in tumors. Time point indicated: after trial treatment. Treatment in this sample: LDRT plus nivolumab, ipilimumab, low-dose cyclophosphamide and aspirin (RACIN trial). Primers used for first-strand cDNA, a TRAV- and TRBV-specific set, covered both alpha and beta chains. The PCR that amplified TCRs ran for 20 cycles, relying on a constant-region primer and a V-primer adapter. MiXCR was run by TCRdb on the reads, yielding one entry per CDR3 protein. The table has more than 90,000 distinct CDR3 sequences, 20% seen once. The source material was PBMCs, sampled after low-dose radiotherapy plus immunotherapy. The receptors stem from a male donor with prostate cancer.

This clonotype was picked up many times. Given the absence of the conserved phenylalanine or tryptophan at the CDR3 end, a read error is likely. The DNA is omitted, as the CDR3 cannot be located on it reliably, and the CDR3 follows TCRdb's listing. This chain joins TRBV10-2 and TRBJ2-3; the table's D call, TRBD2, was not checked against the DNA. The CDR3 comprises 13 residues, both ends counted. The germline CDR1 and CDR2 sequences are WSHSY and SAAADI. The CDR3 region is CASSEGPGLAPRH.

This clonotype was seen many times. The chain couples TRBV23-1 to TRBJ2-1, with D possibly called TRBD1 or TRBD2 (5 bases each). TRBV23-1 is given ORF status, its function remaining uncertain. CDR3 size: 11 residues. With 7 bases removed from V and 8 bases from J, the gap between germline ends came to 9 bases. CDR3 in DNA: TGCGCCAGCAACGGGGACGATGAGCAGTTCTTC. Amino acids: CASNGDDEQFF.

This clonotype has only a few counts. The genes are TRBV4-1 and TRBJ2-4; 9 bases line up with TRBD2. The CDR3 has 16 residues. Unmatched junction bases numbered 5, after V lost 2 bases and J lost 3 bases. Germline V gene sequence: CDR1 MGHRA, CDR2 YSYEKL. CDR3 nucleotides: TGCGCCAGCAGCCAACACCCTAGCGGGATCAAAAACATTCAGTACTTC. Its translation: CASSQHPSGIKNIQYF.

The table lists this clonotype with many counts. DNA of the CDR3: TGCGCCAGCTCCAGCGGGGGGGCCGCTAGGGGTACGCAGTATTTT. This sequence encodes CASSSGGAARGTQYF. The V gene is TRBV10-2, the J gene TRBJ2-3; 10 bases agree with TRBD2. Germline assignment: CDR1 WSHSY and CDR2 SAAADI. This CDR3 region has 15 residues. V lost 8 bases to trimming and J lost 8 bases; unmatched junction nucleotides: 13.

This clonotype showed up many times. This chain joins TRBV6-5 and TRBJ1-6; D is unclear. This CDR3 has 16 residues. Trimming took 4 bases from V and 6 from J, leaving 16 bases between them. Germline loops: CDR1 MNHEY, CDR2 SVGAGI. The DNA for the CDR3 is TGTGCCAGCAGTTCCCGGGGAGGGCGGTCTAATTCACCCCTCCACTTT. This sequence encodes CASSSRGGRSNSPLHF.

This clonotype was seen a few times. This chain connects TRBV12-5 to TRBJ2-3; unclear D gene. V shed 7 bases and J shed 2 bases, with 7 bases lying between them. Germline V lookup: CDR1 LGHNT, CDR2 FRNRAP. The CDR3 totals 12 residues. As DNA, the CDR3 is TGTGCTAGTGCACCTGCCACAGATACGCAGTATTTT. Translation: CASAPATDTQYF.

In this sample, this clonotype turned up many times. The rearrangement joins TRBV10-3 to TRBJ2-2; D ambiguous. The CDR3 consists of 17 residues. Germline CDR1 is ENHRY and CDR2 is SYGVKD. The ends were cut back, 7 bases at V and 0 bases at J, with 18 bases in the middle. This CDR3 reads CAIIADETAANTGELFF. The DNA of the CDR3 is TGTGCCATCATTGCTGACGAGACGGCAGCGAACACCGGGGAGCTGTTTTTT.

This clonotype was counted ten times or more. V usage is TRBV5-4 and J usage is TRBJ2-2, with 12 bases aligning to TRBD2. J lost 4 bases, V lost 4 bases, and 5 bases had no gene match. The CDR3 sequence is 16 residues long. Looked up from germline, CDR1 is SGHNT and CDR2 is YYREEE (reference sequence). In DNA form, the CDR3 reads TGTGCCAGCAGCCCTGGACTAGCGGGGATCACCGGGGAGCTGTTTTTT. This encodes CASSPGLAGITGELFF. Full variable domain (rest looked up from reference TRBV5-4 and TRBJ2-2): ETGVTQSPTHLIKTRGQQVTLRCSSQSGHNTVSWYQQALGQGPQFIFQYYREEENGRGNFPPRFSGLQFPNYSSELNVNALELDDSALYLCASSPGLAGITGELFFGEGSRLTVL.

The chain is built from TRBV7-2 and TRBJ2-2; TRBD2 might be the D (6 bases). There are 14 residues in the CDR3. Trimming took 2 bases from V and 4 from J, leaving 8 bases between them. Germline V gene lookup returns CDR1 SGHTA and CDR2 FQGNSA. CDR3 DNA: TGTGCCAGCAGCTTACTCGGGGGCACCGGGGAGCTGTTTTTT. Residues: CASSLLGGTGELFF.

This clonotype was counted ten times or more. The chain carries TRBV4-1 and TRBJ1-5, with D perhaps matching TRBD1 (6 bases). V lost 1 base and J lost 5, with 12 bases in between. Germline V gene data show CDR1 as MGHRA and CDR2 as YSYEKL. The CDR3 consists of 15 residues. The CDR3 reads CASSQGGGPDQPQHF. CDR3 nucleotides: TGCGCCAGCAGCCAAGGCGGGGGCCCTGATCAGCCCCAGCATTTT.

In its sample, this clonotype was seen many times. The chain links TRBV11-2 to TRBJ2-1, with unresolved D. V lost 4 bases and J lost 1, with 8 bases in between. Germline V CDR1 and CDR2: SGHAT, FQNNGV. The CDR3 extends over 14 amino acids. The CDR3 DNA is TGTGCCAGCAGCTCCCAGCAATCCTACAATGAGCAGTTCTTC. Translated, it gives CASSSQQSYNEQFF.

This chain connects TRBV6-5 to TRBJ1-6, with D maybe TRBD1 (5 bases). Germline lookup yields CDR1 MNHEY and CDR2 SVGAGI. The CDR3 is 15 residues long. V lost 2 bases and J 6 bases, leaving 11 bases between the germline ends. CDR3 sequence reads: CASSYGQGGNSPLHF. In nucleotides, the CDR3 is TGTGCCAGCAGTTACGGGCAGGGTGGTAATTCACCCCTCCACTTT.

This clonotype was detected many times. This chain links TRBV4-1 with TRBJ1-6; 9 bases are shared with TRBD1. The V and J ends lost 4 bases and 7 bases, in that order; junction bases with no gene match: 8. CDR1 MGHRA and CDR2 YSYEKL come from the germline V gene. There are 16 residues in the CDR3. In DNA form, the CDR3 reads TGCGCCAGCAGCCGAGATCCCGGGACAGGGAATTCACCCCTCCACTTT. Translation gives CASSRDPGTGNSPLHF.

This clonotype was recorded at least ten times. This chain links TRBV7-6 with TRBJ1-5, with TRBD1 matching 7 bases. After removal of 4 bases from V and 7 bases from J, the junction contained 13 bases not matched to a gene. The CDR3 has 16 amino acids. Germline loops: CDR1 SGHVS, CDR2 FNYEAQ. The CDR3 sequence is CASSSRGSQGGQPQHF. The CDR3 DNA is TGTGCCAGCAGCTCCAGGGGGTCACAGGGTGGCCAGCCCCAGCATTTT.

This clonotype has only a few counts. The chain couples TRBV27 to TRBJ2-7; D ambiguous. This CDR3 spans 14 amino acids. The V and J ends lost 5 bases and 3 bases respectively, with 14 bases between them. Germline CDR1 MNHEY, CDR2 SMNVEV (reference sequence). DNA for the CDR3: TGTGCCAGCAGTCCTATGGGGATGCACTACGAGCAGTACTTC. This codes for CASSPMGMHYEQYF.

The rearrangement links TRBV2 to TRBJ2-7; D gene ambiguous. The germline V gene has CDR1 SNHLY and CDR2 FYNNEI. The CDR3 is 12 residues long. V was pared by 3 bases and J by 5 bases, with 8 bases between. The CDR3 DNA reads TGTGCCAGCAGTGACAAGGCCCACGAGCAGTACTTC. As protein: CASSDKAHEQYF.

This clonotype was counted ten times or more. V and J are TRBV12-3 or TRBV12-4 and TRBJ1-1, with 7 bases fitting TRBD1. Trimming at V came to 4 bases and at J to 7 bases, leaving 6 bases not matched to a gene. The CDR3 has 13 amino acids. This CDR3 reads CASSYNNRGEAFF. CDR3 nucleotides: TGTGCCAGCAGTTACAATAACAGGGGTGAAGCTTTCTTT.

This rearrangement joins TRBV9 to TRBJ2-3, with D unclear. V lost 1 base and J 2 bases, leaving 5 bases between the germline ends. This CDR3 spans 13 amino acids. Germline CDR1 SGDLS, CDR2 YYNGEE. CDR3 loop: CASSVTATDTQYF. The CDR3 DNA is TGTGCCAGCAGCGTAACAGCCACAGATACGCAGTATTTT.

The chain employs TRBV5-6 and TRBJ2-7, with D maybe TRBD1 (5 bases). Germline CDR1 reads SGHDT; CDR2 reads YYEEEE. CDR3 length: 17 amino acids. V gave up 4 bases and J gave up 0 bases, with 20 bases separating them. The CDR3 spells CASSRAGSSISSYEQYF. In DNA, the CDR3 is TGTGCCAGCAGCCGAGCAGGGTCAAGCATCAGCTCCTACGAGCAGTACTTC.

This clonotype was seen at least ten times. The rearrangement joins TRBV7-9 to TRBJ2-7; D assignment may be TRBD1 or TRBD2 (5 bases each). CDR3 size: 17 residues. The V gene lost 3 bases and the J gene lost 5 bases, with 23 bases spanning the gap. Germline V gives CDR1 SEHNR, CDR2 FQNEAQ (reference sequence). The DNA for the CDR3 is TGTGCCAGCAGCTTGGCCGGGACCCCGGGACGTGGGGACGAGCAGTACTTC. Its translation is CASSLAGTPGRGDEQYF. The full variable domain, with the rest looked up from reference TRBV7-9 and TRBJ2-7, is DTGVSQNPRHKITKRGQNVTFRCDPISEHNRLYWYRQTLGQGPEFLTYFQNEAQLEKSRLLSDRFSAERPKGSFSTLEIQRTEQGDSAMYLCASSLAGTPGRGDEQYFGPGTRLTVT.

There are many counts of this clonotype. This chain connects TRBV18 to TRBJ2-1; 14 bases map to TRBD2. Per germline, CDR1 KGHSH and CDR2 LQKENI. Unmatched junction bases numbered 4, after V lost 3 bases and J lost 9 bases. The CDR3 is 15 residues long. CDR3 DNA: TGTGCCAGCTCACCGAGGACTAGCGGGGGGATTGAGCAGTTCTTC. It is translated as CASSPRTSGGIEQFF.

The count of this clonotype is one. This likely stems from a read error, as it lies one base from a far larger clone. The chain recombines TRBV6-8 with TRBJ1-3, with D hard to call. Germline V gene data show CDR1 as MNHGY and CDR2 as SAAAGT. The CDR3 covers 15 residues. DNA of the CDR3: TGTGCCAGCCGTTACTCGTTTAGCTCTGGAAACACCATATATTTT. Translated, it gives CASRYSFSSGNTIYF.

This clonotype occurred many times. The genes are TRBV5-1 and TRBJ2-7, with 7 bases identical to TRBD1. The CDR3 sequence is 13 residues long. Germline CDR1 reads SGHRS; CDR2 reads YFSETQ. V was pared by 4 bases and J by 10 bases, with 11 bases of the junction left unmatched. CDR3 region: CASSPGQDLAQYF. The CDR3 DNA is TGCGCCAGCAGCCCTGGACAGGACCTCGCCCAGTACTTC.